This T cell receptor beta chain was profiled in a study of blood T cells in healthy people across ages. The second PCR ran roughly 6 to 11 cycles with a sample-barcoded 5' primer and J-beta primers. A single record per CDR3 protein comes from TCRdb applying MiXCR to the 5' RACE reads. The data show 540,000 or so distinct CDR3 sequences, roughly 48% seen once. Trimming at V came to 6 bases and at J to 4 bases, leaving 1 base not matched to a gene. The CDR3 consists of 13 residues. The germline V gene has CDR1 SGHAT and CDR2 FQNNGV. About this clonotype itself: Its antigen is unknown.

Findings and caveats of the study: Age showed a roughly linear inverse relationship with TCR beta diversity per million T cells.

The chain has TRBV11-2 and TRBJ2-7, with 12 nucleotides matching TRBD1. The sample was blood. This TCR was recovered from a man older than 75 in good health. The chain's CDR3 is CASRGQGAYEQYF. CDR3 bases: TGTGCCAGCAGGGGACAGGGGGCGTACGAGCAGTACTTC.